These 15 T cell receptor beta chains were sequenced from one sample in a study of OX40 agonist ivuxolimab in advanced cancers. The receptor library was made with the immunoSEQ multiplex PCR assay. TCRdb carries this immuneACCESS record with in-frame sequences only. Its versions omit some clonotypes, under half of them owing to an unresolved V gene in the studies checked, with the rest unexplained. The table for this sample lists about 32,000 clones; 87% of them were counted only once. Clones ranked in the top ten supply roughly a third of the sample. The starting material was CD4+ or CD8+ T cells sorted from blood, obtained in a trial of the OX40 agonist ivuxolimab. The receptors shown here come from an adult with an advanced solid tumor such as melanoma, head and neck, liver or kidney cancer.

The rearrangement links TRBV7-9 to TRBJ1-1; D not resolved. The length of the CDR3 is 13 residues. Germline CDR1 reads SEHNR; CDR2 reads FQNEAQ (reference sequence). The germline V and J ends were trimmed by 1 base and 7 bases, with 10 bases remaining between them. CDR3 bases: TGTGCCAGCAGCTTAGATCGCTGGCATGAAGCTTTCTTT. This translates into CASSLDRWHEAFF.

The V gene is TRBV19, the J gene TRBJ2-7; perhaps TRBD2 as D (5 bases). The ends were cut back, 7 bases at V and 1 base at J, with 14 bases in the middle. The germline V gene has CDR1 LNHDA and CDR2 SQIVND (reference sequence). This CDR3 region has 14 residues. This CDR3 is CASTSGRGSYEQYF. Written as DNA, the CDR3 is TGTGCCAGTACCTCCGGGCGAGGGTCCTACGAGCAGTACTTC.

The chain is built from TRBV7-9 and TRBJ2-7, with 8 bases that match TRBD1. The CDR3 is made up of 16 amino acids. V shed 2 bases and J 4 bases; nucleotides not matched to a gene: 10. Germline V CDR1 and CDR2: SEHNR, FQNEAQ (reference sequence). The CDR3 region has the DNA TGTGCCAGCAGCTTAACTACCGACAGGGGTGGATACGAGCAGTACTTC. Its translation is CASSLTTDRGGYEQYF.

CDR3 nucleotide sequence: TGTGCCAGCAGCTTTGGCCCTGGCAGGGGGTATACCGGGGAGCTGTTTTTT. Translating gives CASSFGPGRGYTGELFF. The V gene is TRBV12-1, the J gene TRBJ2-2; TRBD1 is the table's D call and was not checked against the DNA. TRBV12-1 is shown as a pseudogene. The CDR3 consists of 17 residues.

V and J are TRBV19 and TRBJ1-1; D is uncertain. Germline V gene lookup returns CDR1 LNHDA and CDR2 SQIVND (reference sequence). The CDR3 is 13 residues long. Trimming removed 3 bases at V and 11 bases at J, with 16 bases between. This CDR3 is CASSMLGGSGAFF. The CDR3 coding sequence is TGTGCCAGTAGTATGTTGGGAGGGTCGGGGGCTTTCTTT.

V is TRBV2 and J is TRBJ1-2; 8 positions agree with TRBD1. There are 13 residues in the CDR3. Germline V gives CDR1 SNHLY, CDR2 FYNNEI. The V and J ends lost 6 bases and 4 bases, in that order; junction bases with no gene match: 4. CDR3 region: CASRPGQAYGYTF. The CDR3, as DNA: TGTGCCAGCAGACCGGGACAGGCCTATGGCTACACCTTC.

The chain couples TRBV7-9 to TRBJ1-2; D gene ambiguous. The germline CDR1 and CDR2 sequences are SEHNR and FQNEAQ (reference sequence). The CDR3 has 14 amino acids. With 1 base removed from V and 8 bases from J, the gap between germline ends came to 14 bases. CDR3 protein: CASSLVLGSGGYTF. In DNA form, the CDR3 reads TGTGCCAGCAGCTTAGTTCTAGGGAGCGGCGGCTACACCTTC.

The rearrangement links TRBV6-6 to TRBJ2-7, with D unclear. CDR1 MNHNY and CDR2 SVGAGI come from the germline V gene (reference sequence). This CDR3 region has 12 residues. Trimming pared 8 bases from V and 6 bases from J, leaving 14 bases between. DNA for the CDR3: TGTGCCAGCCTTAGTGAGGAATTCGAGCAGTACTTC. It yields the protein CASLSEEFEQYF.

The chain recombines TRBV29-1 with TRBJ2-1; either TRBD1 or TRBD2 may fit D (5 bases each). The CDR3 is 14 residues long. Between the trimmed V and J ends, which lost 4 bases and 0 bases, there was a span of 10 bases. CDR1 and CDR2 from the germline V gene are SQVTM and ANQGSEA. The CDR3 coding sequence is TGCAGCGTTGGGTCAGGGAGCTCCTACAATGAGCAGTTCTTC. The encoded protein is CSVGSGSSYNEQFF.

This chain joins TRBV7-3 and TRBJ2-3, with 9 bases that match TRBD2. CDR3 length: 17 amino acids. Unmatched junction bases numbered 9, after V lost 1 base and J lost 4 bases. Germline V gene data show CDR1 as SGHTA and CDR2 as FQGTGA. CDR3 sequence: CASSLRGLADHPDTQYF. The DNA for the CDR3 is TGTGCCAGCAGCTTAAGGGGACTAGCAGATCATCCAGATACGCAGTATTTT.

The chain carries TRBV19 and TRBJ1-1; 8 bases fit TRBD1. The CDR3 loop spans 13 amino acids. The V and J ends lost 8 bases and 5 bases, in that order; junction bases with no gene match: 7. The germline V gene encodes CDR1 LNHDA and CDR2 SQIVND (reference sequence). The CDR3 reads CASGQGRGTEAFF. CDR3 coding DNA: TGTGCCAGTGGACAGGGTCGAGGGACTGAAGCTTTCTTT. The full variable domain, in which reference TRBV19 and TRBJ1-1 provide the parts outside the CDR3, is DGGITQSPKYLFRKEGQNVTLSCEQNLNHDAMYWYRQDPGQGLRLIYYSQIVNDFQKGDIAEGYSVSREKKESFPLTVTSAQKNPTAFYLCASGQGRGTEAFFGQGTRLTVV.

This clone was detected only a few times. This chain links TRBV4-2 with TRBJ2-2, with 8 bases that match TRBD2. J was trimmed by 7 bases and V by 1 base; bases with no gene match: 11. The germline gives CDR1 LGHNA, CDR2 YNFKEQ. The CDR3 spans 17 residues. The CDR3 coding sequence is TGTGCCAGCAGCCAAGTACTAGCGGACCCCTTAAACGGGGAGCTGTTTTTT. Residues: CASSQVLADPLNGELFF.

The V and J genes are TRBV7-6 and TRBJ1-6, with TRBD1 matching 7 bases. Germline loops: CDR1 SGHVS, CDR2 FNYEAQ. The CDR3 runs to 13 residues. After removal of 3 bases from V and 7 bases from J, the junction contained 0 bases not matched to a gene. DNA for the CDR3: TGTGCCAGCAGCTTGACAGGGAATTCACCCCTCCACTTT. Encoded protein: CASSLTGNSPLHF.

V usage is TRBV28 and J usage is TRBJ1-1, with a weak D call TRBD1 (6 bases). The V gene lost 2 bases and the J gene lost 5 bases, with 18 bases spanning the gap. The length of the CDR3 is 16 residues. Per germline, CDR1 MDHEN and CDR2 SYDVKM. The CDR3 is CASSLRGGRGDTEAFF. For the CDR3, the DNA is TGTGCCAGCAGTTTAAGAGGGGGGCGAGGGGATACTGAAGCTTTCTTT. The whole variable domain, filled in from reference TRBV28 and TRBJ1-1, reads DVKVTQSSRYLVKRTGEKVFLECVQDMDHENMFWYRQDPGLGLRLIYFSYDVKMKEKGDIPEGYSVSREKKERFSLILESASTNQTSMYLCASSLRGGRGDTEAFFGQGTRLTVV.

The V and J genes are TRBV5-6 and TRBJ2-1, with D uncertain. There are 16 residues in the CDR3. CDR1 and CDR2 from the germline V gene are SGHDT and YYEEEE. V was shortened by 2 bases and J by 4 bases, with 16 bases between the two germline ends. Here the CDR3 DNA reads TGTGCCAGCAGCTTTGAACTATACAGTGGATACAATGAGCAGTTCTTC. Translation gives CASSFELYSGYNEQFF.